These 21 T cell receptor beta chains were all obtained from the same sample, sequenced in a study of cytomegalovirus exposure and HLA in healthy donors. The PCR made use of 60 Vbeta and 13 Jbeta primers. The method was immunoSEQ multiplex PCR; TCRdb's version includes in-frame clones alone and lacks a portion of them. The table includes over 150,000 clones, approximately 77% detected once. What was sequenced was PBMCs. These receptors came from a man aged 25-45 years in good health and CMV-seropositive.

The chain couples TRBV30 to TRBJ2-7; D remains ambiguous. CDR1 and CDR2 (germline): GTSNPN, SVGIG (reference sequence). This CDR3 is 11 amino acids long. The V gene lost 4 bases and the J gene lost 4 bases, with 8 bases spanning the gap. This CDR3 is CAWTTVYEQYF. The CDR3 DNA follows: TGTGCCTGGACAACAGTATACGAGCAGTACTTC.

This chain connects TRBV5-6 to TRBJ1-1, with D unclear. The CDR3 sequence is 16 residues long. Trimming took 1 base from V and 1 from J, leaving 14 bases between them. Germline values: CDR1 SGHDT, CDR2 YYEEEE. CDR3: CASSLTAYYENTEAFF. The CDR3 nucleotides are TGTGCCAGCAGCTTGACAGCTTATTATGAGAACACTGAAGCTTTCTTT.

The V call is TRBV30, the J call TRBJ2-7; weak D call: TRBD1 (6 bases). CDR1 is GTSNPN and CDR2 is SVGIG in the germline V gene (reference sequence). The length of the CDR3 is 15 residues. The V gene lost 0 bases and the J gene lost 1 base, with 13 bases spanning the gap. The CDR3 loop is CAWSVMAGASYEQYF. The CDR3 DNA is TGTGCCTGGAGTGTGATGGCAGGGGCATCCTACGAGCAGTACTTC.

The CDR3 is CASSPLAGNTEAFF. The CDR3 DNA is TGCGCCAGCAGCCCCTTGGCAGGGAACACTGAAGCTTTCTTT. The rearrangement links TRBV5-1 to TRBJ1-1; D gene ambiguous. Germline CDR1 and CDR2: SGHRS and YFSETQ. Trimming stripped 4 bases from V and 1 base from J, with 11 bases between. This CDR3 is built from 14 residues. The full variable domain, with the rest looked up from reference TRBV5-1 and TRBJ1-1, is KAGVTQTPRYLIKTRGQQVTLSCSPISGHRSVSWYQQTPGQGLQFLFEYFSETQRNKGNFPGRFSGRQFSNSRSEMNVSTLELGDSALYLCASSPLAGNTEAFFGQGTRLTVV.

The V gene is TRBV28, the J gene TRBJ2-7; 7 bases line up with TRBD1. Germline CDR1 and CDR2: MDHEN and SYDVKM. Trimming removed 2 bases from V and 6 bases from J; junction bases left unmatched: 7. The CDR3 sequence is 14 residues long. CDR3 coding DNA: TGTGCCAGCAGTTTAGGTCCCGGGACAGCCGAGCAGTACTTC. Amino acid sequence: CASSLGPGTAEQYF.

This CDR3 reads CAITAGLASEQFF. In DNA form, the CDR3 reads TGTGCCATCACGGCGGGACTAGCATCCGAGCAGTTCTTC. This chain connects TRBV10-3 to TRBJ2-1; 9 positions agree with TRBD2. Germline loops: CDR1 ENHRY, CDR2 SYGVKD. The CDR3 length is 13 residues. Losses at the gene ends were 7 bases for V and 10 bases for J; bases not matched to a gene: 8.

The CDR3, as DNA: TGTGCCAGCAGGCAGGGGGAAGGTCAGCCCCAGCATTTT. It is translated as CASRQGEGQPQHF. This chain joins TRBV7-9 and TRBJ1-5, with 7 positions matching TRBD1. V was pared by 6 bases and J by 6 bases, with 5 bases of the junction left unmatched. Germline V CDR1 and CDR2: SEHNR, FQNEAQ (reference sequence). This CDR3 has 13 residues. Filled out from reference TRBV7-9 and TRBJ1-5, the complete variable domain reads DTGVSQNPRHKITKRGQNVTFRCDPISEHNRLYWYRQTLGQGPEFLTYFQNEAQLEKSRLLSDRFSAERPKGSFSTLEIQRTEQGDSAMYLCASRQGEGQPQHFGDGTRLSIL.

The chain couples TRBV13 to TRBJ2-1, with 7 bases matching TRBD1. V shed 6 bases and J 6 bases; nucleotides not matched to a gene: 14. Germline V gives CDR1 PRHDT, CDR2 FYEKMQ (reference sequence). The CDR3 contains 16 residues. The CDR3: CASRKLQLDRSNEQFF. The CDR3 nucleotides are TGTGCCAGCAGGAAATTACAACTGGACAGGTCCAATGAGCAGTTCTTC. The variable domain in full, completed from reference TRBV13 and TRBJ2-1, reads AAGVIQSPRHLIKEKRETATLKCYPIPRHDTVYWYQQGPGQDPQFLISFYEKMQSDKGSIPDRFSAQQFSDYHSELNMSSLELGDSALYFCASRKLQLDRSNEQFFGPGTRLTVL.

This chain joins TRBV27 and TRBJ1-1, with no clear D. Germline V gene sequence: CDR1 MNHEY, CDR2 SMNVEV (reference sequence). The CDR3 totals 13 residues. Trimming took off 5 bases at V and 0 bases at J, with 7 bases between the two ends. The CDR3 loop is CASSRFVNTEAFF. The CDR3 bases are TGTGCCAGCAGTCGGTTCGTGAACACTGAAGCTTTCTTT.

V is TRBV4-1 and J is TRBJ1-4; perhaps TRBD1 as D (5 bases). Germline values: CDR1 MGHRA, CDR2 YSYEKL. This CDR3 has 13 residues. The V gene lost 7 bases and the J gene lost 9 bases, with 15 bases spanning the gap. The CDR3 reads CASTRDCGQKLFF. The CDR3 nucleotides read TGCGCCAGCACCCGGGACTGCGGGCAAAAACTGTTTTTT.

The chain joins TRBV28 to TRBJ1-1, with 7 nucleotides matching TRBD1. The CDR3 sequence is 14 residues long. Germline CDR1 is MDHEN and CDR2 is SYDVKM. Germline trimming cut 7 bases from V and 1 base from J; bases unmatched to any gene: 6. CDR3 region: CASNSWDRNTEAFF. The CDR3 DNA is TGTGCCAGCAATTCGTGGGACAGGAACACTGAAGCTTTCTTT. The whole variable domain, remainder taken from reference TRBV28 and TRBJ1-1, is DVKVTQSSRYLVKRTGEKVFLECVQDMDHENMFWYRQDPGLGLRLIYFSYDVKMKEKGDIPEGYSVSREKKERFSLILESASTNQTSMYLCASNSWDRNTEAFFGQGTRLTVV.

This clone showed up just a few times. The chain joins TRBV5-1 to TRBJ2-2; a possible D gene is TRBD2 (6 bases). Germline V CDR1 and CDR2: SGHRS, YFSETQ. CDR3 size: 14 residues. Trimming took off 4 bases at V and 8 bases at J, with 15 bases between the two ends. The CDR3 here is CASSPGLPGGELFF. The CDR3 bases are TGCGCCAGCAGCCCGGGACTCCCTGGGGGGGAGCTGTTTTTT.

The CDR3 protein is CASRRQGQETQYF. CDR3 DNA sequence: TGTGCCAGCAGGAGACAGGGCCAAGAGACCCAGTACTTC. The chain uses TRBV6-5 and TRBJ2-5; the match to TRBD1 covers 7 bases. J was trimmed by 1 base and V by 6 bases; bases with no gene match: 2. The V gene's germline CDR1 is MNHEY and CDR2 SVGAGI. This CDR3 comprises 13 residues.

The chain is built from TRBV29-1 and TRBJ1-1, with TRBD1 matching 9 bases. The CDR3 consists of 12 residues. The trim removed 7 bases at V and 3 bases at J, leaving 3 bases unmatched. Germline V gives CDR1 SQVTM, CDR2 ANQGSEA. The CDR3 DNA reads TGCAGCGGGGGGACAGGGTACACTGAAGCTTTCTTT. Translated: CSGGTGYTEAFF. Together with reference TRBV29-1 and TRBJ1-1, the CDR3 gives the full variable domain: SAVISQKPSRDICQRGTSLTIQCQVDSQVTMMFWYRQQPGQSLTLIATANQGSEATYESGFVIDKFPISRPNLTFSTLTVSNMSPEDSSIYLCSGGTGYTEAFFGQGTRLTVV.

The chain uses TRBV4-1 and TRBJ1-4; TRBD1 might be the D (6 bases). Germline assignment: CDR1 MGHRA and CDR2 YSYEKL. The ends were cut back, 0 bases at V and 4 bases at J, with 15 bases in the middle. The CDR3 length is 17 residues. As DNA, the CDR3 is TGCGCCAGCAGCCAAGAACCCCGACAGGACCTTAATGAAAAACTGTTTTTT. Its protein is CASSQEPRQDLNEKLFF.

V is TRBV6-6 and J is TRBJ1-2, with TRBD1 matching over 10 bases. The germline CDR1 and CDR2 sequences are MNHNY and SVGAGI (reference sequence). The CDR3 spans 14 residues. The V gene end was trimmed by 2 bases and the J gene end by 4 bases; junction bases not matched to a gene: 1. CDR3 sequence: CASSYGQGGYGYTF. DNA for the CDR3: TGTGCCAGCAGTTACGGACAGGGGGGCTATGGCTACACCTTC.

This clone was seen just once. The J gene is TRBJ1-5, the V gene TRBV15, with D hard to call. Germline V gene data show CDR1 as LNHNV and CDR2 as YYDKDF (reference sequence). The CDR3 is 15 amino acids. The ends were cut back, 0 bases at V and 1 base at J, with 7 bases in the middle. The CDR3 bases are TGTGCCACCAGCAGAGAGATACAGAGCAATCAGCCCCAGCATTTT. Translating gives CATSREIQSNQPQHF.

This clone was detected only once. The chain uses TRBV7-2 and TRBJ1-6; the D gene is possibly TRBD1 (6 bases). The V end lost 5 bases, the J end lost 7 bases, and 15 bases lay between the germline ends. The CDR3 loop spans 15 amino acids. Germline V gene lookup returns CDR1 SGHTA and CDR2 FQGNSA. The CDR3 DNA reads TGTGCCAGCAGCCCACAGGGCCCGGGGAATTCACCCCTCCACTTT. Its protein product is CASSPQGPGNSPLHF. The full variable domain, with the rest looked up from reference TRBV7-2 and TRBJ1-6, is GAGVSQSPSNKVTEKGKDVELRCDPISGHTALYWYRQSLGQGLEFLIYFQGNSAPDKSGLPSDRFSAERTGGSVSTLTIQRTQQEDSAVYLCASSPQGPGNSPLHFGNGTRLTVT.

V and J are TRBV7-9 and TRBJ1-1, with D maybe TRBD1 (5 bases). CDR3 length: 17 amino acids. Germline values: CDR1 SEHNR, CDR2 FQNEAQ (reference sequence). The germline V and J ends were trimmed by 2 bases and 1 base, with 17 bases remaining between them. The CDR3 region is CASSLRGIFGPNTEAFF. The CDR3 DNA reads TGTGCCAGCAGCTTACGGGGGATCTTTGGACCGAACACTGAAGCTTTCTTT.

This clone occurred once. The chain is built from TRBV9 and TRBJ1-2, with D possibly TRBD1 on 6 matching bases. In germline, CDR1 is SGDLS, CDR2 YYNGEE. Trimming shortened V by 4 bases and J by 2 bases, and 15 bases separated the two germline ends. The CDR3 runs to 15 residues. The DNA of the CDR3 is TGTGCCAGCAGCCTGGGGGGGGCCCGGAACTATGGCTACACCTTC. Protein: CASSLGGARNYGYTF.

The genes are TRBV23-1 and TRBJ1-5, with D perhaps matching TRBD1 (5 bases). TRBV23-1 is placed among ORFs of uncertain function. The CDR3 has 15 amino acids. Trimming removed 1 base from V and 1 base from J, with 8 bases in between. CDR3 amino acids: CASSQYRPSNQPQHF. CDR3 DNA sequence: TGCGCCAGCAGTCAATACAGGCCGAGCAATCAGCCCCAGCATTTT.